These 10 T cell receptor beta chains were sequenced from one sample in a study of blood T cell repertoires in COVID-19. Assay: immunoSEQ multiplex PCR; the TCRdb copy retains only in-frame clones and omits some. The sample shows 70,000 to 100,000 clones, approximately 78% of them seen only once. Sequenced material: peripheral blood. The receptors derive from a man aged 45-65 years with active or convalescent COVID-19.

The chain uses TRBV4-3 and TRBJ2-2; possibly TRBD1 for D (5 bases). The CDR3 extends over 13 amino acids. CDR1 LGHNA and CDR2 YSLEER come from the germline V gene. V was pared by 5 bases and J by 4 bases, with 8 bases between. Written as DNA, the CDR3 is TGCGCCAGCAGCAGGGGCGGCACCGGGGAGCTGTTTTTT. Translated: CASSRGGTGELFF.

This clone was counted at least ten times. This chain connects TRBV4-3 to TRBJ1-4; 7 bases agree with TRBD1. This CDR3 comprises 13 residues. CDR1 and CDR2 (germline): LGHNA, YSLEER. Trimming cost V 4 bases and J 6 bases; bases outside gene matches: 2. DNA of the CDR3: TGCGCCAGCAGCCTCGGACAGGATGAAAAACTGTTTTTT. Residues: CASSLGQDEKLFF.

The V gene is TRBV6-6, the J gene TRBJ2-7; 8 nucleotides agree with TRBD2. The CDR3 extends over 14 amino acids. Trimming took 0 bases from V and 2 from J; bases not matched to a gene: 0. Per germline, CDR1 MNHNY and CDR2 SVGAGI (reference sequence). The CDR3 loop is CASSYSSGAYEQYF. The CDR3 DNA sequence: TGTGCCAGCAGTTACTCTAGCGGGGCCTACGAGCAGTACTTC.

This chain connects TRBV6-5 to TRBJ2-7; the match to TRBD1 covers 9 bases. Trimming removed 6 bases from V and 2 bases from J; junction bases left unmatched: 2. CDR1 is MNHEY and CDR2 is SVGAGI in the germline V gene. This CDR3 comprises 13 residues. This chain's CDR3 is CASRRQGAYEQYV. CDR3 DNA: TGTGCCAGCAGACGACAGGGGGCCTACGAGCAGTACGTC.

V is TRBV3-1 (or the pseudogene TRBV3-2) and J is TRBJ1-2, with D possibly matching TRBD1 (5 bases). Germline CDR1 LGHDT, CDR2 YNNKEL (reference sequence). The CDR3 contains 16 residues. The germline V and J ends were trimmed by 3 bases and 3 bases, with 17 bases remaining between them. CDR3 protein: CASSQDMVFGDYGYTF. The CDR3 nucleotides are TGTGCCAGCAGCCAGGACATGGTTTTTGGTGACTATGGCTACACCTTC.

V usage is TRBV18 and J usage is TRBJ1-3, with 7 bases aligning to TRBD1. CDR3 size: 15 residues. Germline V lookup: CDR1 KGHSH, CDR2 LQKENI. With 3 bases clipped from V and 6 bases from J, the junction kept 8 bases outside the gene matches. This chain's CDR3 is CASSPGQAAANTIYF. In nucleotides, the CDR3 is TGTGCCAGCTCACCCGGACAGGCCGCTGCAAACACCATATATTTT.

The CDR3 region is CASSYPREVQYF. CDR3 sequence (DNA): TGTGCCAGCAGTTATCCCCGGGAGGTGCAGTACTTC. The chain is built from TRBV6-2 or TRBV6-3 and TRBJ2-7, with 7 bases aligning to TRBD2. V was clipped by 3 bases and J by 9 bases; unmatched bases: 5. The CDR3 consists of 12 residues. Germline V gene data show CDR1 as MNHEY and CDR2 as SVGEGT.

The chain recombines TRBV18 with TRBJ1-2, with TRBD1 as a possible D gene (5 bases). Trimming pared 3 bases from V and 4 bases from J, leaving 15 bases between. This CDR3 is built from 15 residues. Germline V CDR1 and CDR2: KGHSH, LQKENI. The CDR3 sequence is CASSPGQGGSYGYTF. In nucleotides, the CDR3 is TGTGCCAGCTCACCGGGGCAGGGAGGATCCTATGGCTACACCTTC.

The chain combines TRBV19 with TRBJ2-1, with 14 bases that match TRBD2. The CDR3 sequence is 17 residues long. The trim removed 3 bases at V and 3 bases at J, leaving 4 bases unmatched. Germline V gene sequence: CDR1 LNHDA, CDR2 SQIVND (reference sequence). The CDR3 is CASSMGTSGGSYNEQFF. The CDR3 DNA reads as TGTGCCAGTAGTATGGGGACTAGCGGGGGCAGCTACAATGAGCAGTTCTTC.

The gene calls are TRBV5-6 and TRBJ2-1, with D tentatively TRBD1 (6 bases). Trimming left V 0 bases short and J 7 bases short, with 8 bases between. The CDR3 runs 13 residues. Germline V gene lookup returns CDR1 SGHDT and CDR2 YYEEEE. CDR3 sequence (DNA): TGTGCCAGCAGCTTGGCACAGGGAAATGAGCAGTTCTTC. This translates into CASSLAQGNEQFF.